This paragraph covers one T cell receptor (beta chain) sequence. Its antigen is unknown. This sample is drawn from a study of OX40 agonist ivuxolimab in advanced cancers. At the level of the study: Every 2 weeks, ivuxolimab was infused into the patients intravenously at between 0.01 and 10 mg/kg.

Germline-derived CDR1 and CDR2 are MRHNA and SNTAGT. V was clipped by 3 bases and J by 8 bases; unmatched bases: 7. This CDR3 is built from 14 residues. Study results and caveats: Averaged across samples, CD8+ T cells carried more expanded clones than CD4+ did. There was clonal expansion of CD4+ and CD8+ blood T cells by week 6 at 0.1 to 3.0 mg/kg.

Produced via immunoSEQ multiplex PCR; TCRdb's table is partial and in-frame only. The data show 60,000 to 80,000 clones, about 81% seen once. This sequence was found in an adult with an advanced solid tumor such as melanoma, head and neck, liver or kidney cancer. Material: CD4+ or CD8+ T cells sorted from blood, obtained in a trial of the OX40 agonist ivuxolimab. This chain links TRBV6-4 with TRBJ2-1, with TRBD1 identical over 7 bases. CDR3 coding DNA: TGTGCCAGCAGTGAAGGTGACAGGGTACATGAGCAGTTCTTC. This encodes CASSEGDRVHEQFF.